The 17 T cell receptor beta chains listed next were all sequenced from one sample in a study of cytomegalovirus exposure and HLA in healthy donors. With 60 Vbeta and 13 Jbeta primers, the PCR was carried out. Profiling relied on immunoSEQ multiplex PCR, and the TCRdb table lists in-frame clones only, not all of them. This table holds approximately 190,000 clones, roughly four fifths found once. Sequencing was performed on PBMCs. All receptors come from a woman between 18 and 29 years old in good health and CMV-seronegative.

In this sample, this clone turned up once. The rearrangement joins TRBV6-5 to TRBJ2-7, with unresolved D. V lost 0 bases and J 0 bases, leaving 12 bases between the germline ends. The CDR3 sequence is 16 residues long. The germline gives CDR1 MNHEY, CDR2 SVGAGI. CDR3 residues: CASSYSNWASSYEQYF. The DNA for the CDR3 is TGTGCCAGCAGTTACTCGAATTGGGCGAGCTCCTACGAGCAGTACTTC.

The rearrangement joins TRBV15 to TRBJ2-5; perhaps TRBD2 as D (6 bases). The CDR3 length is 15 residues. Trimming pared 0 bases from V and 4 bases from J, leaving 12 bases between. Germline CDR1 is LNHNV and CDR2 is YYDKDF (reference sequence). The CDR3 spells CATSRDWGVGETQYF. CDR3 bases: TGTGCCACCAGCAGAGATTGGGGGGTGGGAGAGACCCAGTACTTC.

This clone was counted a few times. The genes are TRBV7-9 and TRBJ1-4, with 9 bases fitting TRBD1. V shed 5 bases, J shed 3 bases, and the junction held 4 bases outside the gene matches. The CDR3 runs 15 residues. The germline gives CDR1 SEHNR, CDR2 FQNEAQ (reference sequence). The CDR3 here is CASSTGQGSNEKLFF. The DNA for the CDR3 is TGTGCCAGCAGCACGGGACAGGGCTCTAATGAAAAACTGTTTTTT.

The chain recombines TRBV21-1 with TRBJ1-5. TRBV21-1 is flagged as a pseudogene. The CDR3 is 11 amino acids. The CDR3, as DNA: TGTGCCAGCAGCAAAAGTCCGGCCCAGCATTTT. Protein sequence: CASSKSPAQHF.

This clone appeared once. V usage is TRBV7-3 and J usage is TRBJ2-1; 8 positions match TRBD2. Germline trimming cut 5 bases from V and 6 bases from J; bases unmatched to any gene: 6. Germline values: CDR1 SGHTA, CDR2 FQGTGA. This CDR3 contains 14 residues. The CDR3: CASSARGGSNEQFF. The CDR3 DNA is TGTGCCAGCAGCGCACGGGGGGGGAGCAATGAGCAGTTCTTC.

This chain joins TRBV27 and TRBJ2-7, with 13 nucleotides matching TRBD2. V lost 8 bases and J lost 7; bases outside the gene matches: 11. The CDR3 sequence is 15 residues long. Per germline, CDR1 MNHEY and CDR2 SMNVEV (reference sequence). The CDR3 is CASGISGLAGNEQYF. The CDR3 DNA reads as TGTGCCAGCGGGATTTCGGGACTAGCGGGAAATGAGCAGTACTTC.

This rearrangement joins TRBV4-1 to TRBJ2-2; D is unresolved. The germline V gene has CDR1 MGHRA and CDR2 YSYEKL. Trimming shortened V by 0 bases and J by 2 bases, and 13 bases separated the two germline ends. The CDR3 is 17 amino acids. CDR3 residues: CASSQEPGYLNTGELFF. The CDR3, as DNA: TGCGCCAGCAGCCAAGAGCCGGGTTACCTCAACACCGGGGAGCTGTTTTTT.

CDR3 residues: CASSLASASGYSYEQYF. CDR3 DNA: TGTGCCAGCAGCTTAGCGTCGGCTAGCGGGTACTCCTACGAGCAGTACTTC. The gene calls are TRBV7-6 and TRBJ2-7; 8 bases map to TRBD2. CDR3 size: 17 residues. Trimming at V came to 0 bases and at J to 0 bases, leaving 7 bases not matched to a gene. Looked up from germline, CDR1 is SGHVS and CDR2 is FNYEAQ. The full variable domain, completed using reference TRBV7-6 and TRBJ2-7, is GAGVSQSPRYKVTKRGQDVALRCDPISGHVSLYWYRQALGQGPEFLTYFNYEAQQDKSGLPNDRFSAERPEGSISTLTIQRTEQRDSAMYRCASSLASASGYSYEQYFGPGTRLTVT.

The chain is built from TRBV5-5 and TRBJ2-5; 10 positions agree with TRBD2. The germline V gene has CDR1 SGHKS and CDR2 YYEKEE (reference sequence). V lost 1 base and J lost 1; bases outside the gene matches: 7. There are 17 residues in the CDR3. The chain's CDR3 is CASSLLVAGGPQETQYF. The CDR3 DNA is TGTGCCAGCAGCTTGTTGGTAGCGGGGGGTCCCCAAGAGACCCAGTACTTC. Full variable domain (missing parts from reference TRBV5-5 and TRBJ2-5): DAGVTQSPTHLIKTRGQQVTLRCSPISGHKSVSWYQQVLGQGPQFIFQYYEKEERGRGNFPDRFSARQFPNYSSELNVNALLLGDSALYLCASSLLVAGGPQETQYFGPGTRLLVL.

V gene TRBV6-6 combines with J gene TRBJ2-3; D unresolved. The germline gives CDR1 MNHNY, CDR2 SVGAGI (reference sequence). Trimming left V 6 bases short and J 6 bases short, with 16 bases between. The CDR3 extends over 14 amino acids. The CDR3 protein is CASSPAAGRDTQYF. CDR3 nucleotides: TGTGCCAGCAGCCCGGCCGCCGGCAGGGATACGCAGTATTTT.

The V gene is TRBV18, the J gene TRBJ2-7; TRBD2 agrees at 9 bases. The germline V gene has CDR1 KGHSH and CDR2 LQKENI. This CDR3 is built from 15 residues. V was clipped by 2 bases and J by 2 bases; unmatched bases: 4. CDR3 sequence (DNA): TGTGCCAGCTCACCAGGAGCGGGAGGCCCCTACGAGCAGTACTTC. Translation gives CASSPGAGGPYEQYF. Based on the CDR3 plus reference TRBV18 and TRBJ2-7, the full variable domain is NAGVMQNPRHLVRRRGQEARLRCSPMKGHSHVYWYRQLPEEGLKFMVYLQKENIIDESGMPKERFSAEFPKEGPSILRIQQVVRGDSAAYFCASSPGAGGPYEQYFGPGTRLTVT.

The V gene is TRBV11-1, the J gene TRBJ2-5; D remains ambiguous. CDR3 length equals 11 residues. V was pared by 4 bases and J by 5 bases, with 5 bases between. Per the germline V gene, CDR1 is SGHAT and CDR2 is FQDESV (reference sequence). The CDR3 is CASSSQETQYF. The CDR3 DNA is TGTGCCAGCAGCTCCCAGGAGACCCAGTACTTC.

J is TRBJ1-5 and V is TRBV27; 8 nucleotides line up with TRBD1. The CDR3 loop spans 17 amino acids. Looked up from germline, CDR1 is MNHEY and CDR2 is SMNVEV (reference sequence). V lost 4 bases to trimming and J lost 7 bases; unmatched junction nucleotides: 15. CDR3 region: CASSSLRAGGGMQPQHF. CDR3 nucleotide sequence: TGTGCCAGCAGTTCCCTAAGAGCAGGGGGCGGGATGCAGCCCCAGCATTTT.

The chain recombines TRBV15 with TRBJ2-4, with 8 bases identical to TRBD2. The ends lost 3 bases at V and 8 bases at J; junction bases unmatched: 6. The V gene's germline CDR1 is LNHNV and CDR2 YYDKDF (reference sequence). CDR3 size: 14 residues. The CDR3 loop is CATSRFGLADIQYF. The CDR3 DNA follows: TGTGCCACCAGCAGGTTTGGACTAGCTGACATTCAGTACTTC.

The chain couples TRBV19 to TRBJ1-5; 8 bases match TRBD1. With V trimmed by 5 bases and J by 2 bases, 8 bases remained unmatched. Per the germline V gene, CDR1 is LNHDA and CDR2 is SQIVND (reference sequence). There are 16 residues in the CDR3. The CDR3 spells CASSRQGASGNQPQHF. CDR3 sequence (DNA): TGTGCCAGTAGTCGCCAGGGGGCGAGTGGCAATCAGCCCCAGCATTTT.

The chain combines TRBV5-1 with TRBJ2-7; 8 nucleotides agree with TRBD1. Trimming removed 5 bases from V and 5 bases from J; junction bases left unmatched: 9. This CDR3 is built from 14 residues. The germline gives CDR1 SGHRS, CDR2 YFSETQ. This chain's CDR3 is CASSLDRGGHEQYF. CDR3 DNA: TGCGCCAGCAGTTTAGACAGGGGCGGCCACGAGCAGTACTTC.

Points on this clone: Other DNA sequences within the sample encode an identical CDR3. The chain combines TRBV13 with TRBJ2-5; tentatively, D is TRBD2 (6 bases). This CDR3 has 17 amino acids. The ends were cut back, 3 bases at V and 3 bases at J, with 20 bases in the middle. Germline assignment: CDR1 PRHDT and CDR2 FYEKMQ (reference sequence). CDR3 sequence (DNA): TGTGCCAGCAGCTTGGCCGGAGGGGCCCGGGGAAAAGAGACCCAGTACTTC. Encoded protein: CASSLAGGARGKETQYF. Supplemented by reference TRBV13 and TRBJ2-5, the full variable domain reads AAGVIQSPRHLIKEKRETATLKCYPIPRHDTVYWYQQGPGQDPQFLISFYEKMQSDKGSIPDRFSAQQFSDYHSELNMSSLELGDSALYFCASSLAGGARGKETQYFGPGTRLLVL.